This entry is about one TCR beta chain. The antigen remains unidentified. TCRdb re-called the 5' RACE reads with MiXCR, one entry per CDR3 protein. The sample has under 500,000 distinct CDR3 sequences; 18% are singletons. These data belong to a study of T cells after yellow fever vaccination. For the study at large: SMART-Seq v4 Ultra Low Input prepared the low-cell-number fractions.

Points from the study as a whole: Once the booster was given, most primary-vaccination clones reappeared, at about 96% for CD4 and over 75% for CD8. Few clonotypes appeared in both CD4 and CD8 compartments. The secondary response showed a weaker magnitude and a faster peak, day 5 versus 15.

Germline lookup yields CDR1 SGHTA and CDR2 FQGNSA. Trimming stripped 1 base from V and 6 bases from J, with 9 bases between. This CDR3 has 14 residues. This sequence joins TRBV7-2 and TRBJ2-2, with no clear D. The TCR originated in a man between 18 and 29 years old who received the YFV17D yellow fever vaccine. The material was PBMCs, obtained before the yellow fever booster vaccination. CDR3 coding DNA: TGTGCCAGCAGCTTAGGGCGATTTGCCGGGGAGCTGTTTTTT. Its protein product is CASSLGRFAGELFF.